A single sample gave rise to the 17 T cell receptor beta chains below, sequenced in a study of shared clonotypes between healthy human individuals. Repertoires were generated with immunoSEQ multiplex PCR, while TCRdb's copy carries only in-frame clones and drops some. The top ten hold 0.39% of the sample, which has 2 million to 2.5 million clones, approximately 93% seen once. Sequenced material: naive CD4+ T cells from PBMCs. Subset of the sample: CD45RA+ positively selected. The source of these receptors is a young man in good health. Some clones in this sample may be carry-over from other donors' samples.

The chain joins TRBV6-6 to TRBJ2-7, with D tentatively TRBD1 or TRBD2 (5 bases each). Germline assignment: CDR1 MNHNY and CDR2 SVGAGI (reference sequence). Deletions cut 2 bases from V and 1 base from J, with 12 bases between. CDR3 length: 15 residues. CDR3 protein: CASSYERTQSYEQYF. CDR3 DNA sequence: TGTGCCAGCAGTTACGAGCGGACACAATCCTACGAGCAGTACTTC.

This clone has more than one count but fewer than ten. The DNA of the CDR3 is TGTGCCAGCAGTGAACGGGGGTACGAGCAGTACTTC. As protein: CASSERGYEQYF. V is TRBV25-1 and J is TRBJ2-7; D is perhaps TRBD2 (6 bases). The V gene's germline CDR1 is MGHDK and CDR2 SYGVNS. The CDR3 runs 12 residues. V dropped 2 bases and J dropped 4 bases, with 6 bases sitting between them.

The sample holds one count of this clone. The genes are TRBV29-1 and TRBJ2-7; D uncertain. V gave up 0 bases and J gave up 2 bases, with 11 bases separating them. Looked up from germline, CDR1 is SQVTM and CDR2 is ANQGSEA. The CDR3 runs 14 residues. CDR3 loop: CSVEENHGTYEQYF. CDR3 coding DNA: TGCAGCGTTGAAGAGAACCACGGAACCTACGAGCAGTACTTC.

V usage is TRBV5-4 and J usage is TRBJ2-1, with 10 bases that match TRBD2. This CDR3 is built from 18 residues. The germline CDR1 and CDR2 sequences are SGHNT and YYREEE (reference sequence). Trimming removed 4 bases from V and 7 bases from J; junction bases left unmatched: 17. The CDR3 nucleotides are TGTGCCAGCAGCGCCCCCCTAGCGGGAGTTGGTGGGGTGAATGAGCAGTTCTTC. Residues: CASSAPLAGVGGVNEQFF.

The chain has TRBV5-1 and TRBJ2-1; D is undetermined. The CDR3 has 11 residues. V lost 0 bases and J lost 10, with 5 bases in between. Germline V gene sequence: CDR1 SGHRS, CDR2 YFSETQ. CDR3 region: CASSLDYEQFF. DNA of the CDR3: TGCGCCAGCAGCTTGGATTACGAGCAGTTCTTC.

The CDR3 coding sequence is TGTGCCAGCAGGGCCGGGACGGGTAGCAATCAGCCCCAGCATTTT. It encodes CASRAGTGSNQPQHF. This chain joins TRBV2 and TRBJ1-5, with D possibly matching TRBD1 (5 bases). The CDR3 loop spans 15 amino acids. Trimming removed 6 bases from V and 0 bases from J, with 12 bases in between. CDR1 and CDR2 (germline): SNHLY, FYNNEI.

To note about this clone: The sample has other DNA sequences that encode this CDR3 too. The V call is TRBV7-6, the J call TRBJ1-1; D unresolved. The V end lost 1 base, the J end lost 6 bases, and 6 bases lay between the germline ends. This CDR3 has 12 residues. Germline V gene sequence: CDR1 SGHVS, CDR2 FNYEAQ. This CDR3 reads CASSLVGAEAFF. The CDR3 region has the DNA TGTGCCAGCAGCTTAGTCGGTGCTGAAGCTTTCTTT.

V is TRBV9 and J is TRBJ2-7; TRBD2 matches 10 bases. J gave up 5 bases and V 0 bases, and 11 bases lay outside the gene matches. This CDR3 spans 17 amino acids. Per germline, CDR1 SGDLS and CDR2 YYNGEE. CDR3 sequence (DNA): TGTGCCAGCAGCGTAGTGGGAGAGAGCGGGAGGGCCCACGAGCAGTACTTC. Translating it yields CASSVVGESGRAHEQYF. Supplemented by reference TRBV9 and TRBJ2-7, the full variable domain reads DSGVTQTPKHLITATGQRVTLRCSPRSGDLSVYWYQQSLDQGLQFLIQYYNGEERAKGNILERFSAQQFPDLHSELNLSSLELGDSALYFCASSVVGESGRAHEQYFGPGTRLTVT.

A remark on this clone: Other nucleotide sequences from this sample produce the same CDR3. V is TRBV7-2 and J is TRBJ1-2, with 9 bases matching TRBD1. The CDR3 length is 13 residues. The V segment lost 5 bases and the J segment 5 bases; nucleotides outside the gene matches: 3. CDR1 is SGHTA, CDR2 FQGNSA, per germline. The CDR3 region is CASSRDRDYGYTF. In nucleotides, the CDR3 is TGTGCCAGCAGCAGGGACAGGGATTATGGCTACACCTTC.

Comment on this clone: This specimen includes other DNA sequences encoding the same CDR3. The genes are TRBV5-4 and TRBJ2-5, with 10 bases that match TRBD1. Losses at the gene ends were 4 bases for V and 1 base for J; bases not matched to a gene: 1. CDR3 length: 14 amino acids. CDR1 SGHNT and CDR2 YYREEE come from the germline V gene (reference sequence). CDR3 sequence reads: CASSRTGGQETQYF. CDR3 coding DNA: TGTGCCAGCAGCCGGACAGGGGGCCAAGAGACCCAGTACTTC.

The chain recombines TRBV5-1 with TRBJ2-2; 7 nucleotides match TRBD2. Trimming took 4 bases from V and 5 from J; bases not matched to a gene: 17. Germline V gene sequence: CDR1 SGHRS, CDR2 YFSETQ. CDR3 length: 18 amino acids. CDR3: CASSPRIVSGGETGELFF. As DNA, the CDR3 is TGCGCCAGCAGCCCCCGGATCGTATCGGGAGGCGAAACCGGGGAGCTGTTTTTT.

The CDR3 nucleotides are TGTGCCAGCAGTTACCGGGACAGGGTTAACAATGAGCAGTTCTTC. The encoded protein is CASSYRDRVNNEQFF. The chain recombines TRBV6-5 with TRBJ2-1, with 9 bases that match TRBD1. V shed 2 bases and J 5 bases; nucleotides not matched to a gene: 4. The CDR3 is 15 amino acids. Germline V gene sequence: CDR1 MNHEY, CDR2 SVGAGI.

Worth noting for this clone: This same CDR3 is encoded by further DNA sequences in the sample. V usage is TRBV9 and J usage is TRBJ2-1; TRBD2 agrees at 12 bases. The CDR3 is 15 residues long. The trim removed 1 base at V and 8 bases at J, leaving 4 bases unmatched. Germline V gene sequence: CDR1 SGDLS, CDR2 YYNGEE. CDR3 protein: CASSVLAGGPHEQFF. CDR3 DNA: TGTGCCAGCAGCGTACTAGCGGGAGGGCCCCATGAGCAGTTCTTC.

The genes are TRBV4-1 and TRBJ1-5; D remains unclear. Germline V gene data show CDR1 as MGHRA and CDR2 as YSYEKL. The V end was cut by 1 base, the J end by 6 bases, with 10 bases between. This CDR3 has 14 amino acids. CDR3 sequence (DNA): TGCGCCAGCAGCCAAGTCCCTGGGGTTCAGCCCCAGCATTTT. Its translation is CASSQVPGVQPQHF.

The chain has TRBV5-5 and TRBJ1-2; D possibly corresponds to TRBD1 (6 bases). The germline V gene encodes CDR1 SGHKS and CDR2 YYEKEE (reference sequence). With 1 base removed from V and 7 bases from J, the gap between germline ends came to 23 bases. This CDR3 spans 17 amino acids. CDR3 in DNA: TGTGCCAGCAGCTTGTTGCTGAGGGGGATCGGAGGGTCTGGCTACACCTTC. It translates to CASSLLLRGIGGSGYTF.

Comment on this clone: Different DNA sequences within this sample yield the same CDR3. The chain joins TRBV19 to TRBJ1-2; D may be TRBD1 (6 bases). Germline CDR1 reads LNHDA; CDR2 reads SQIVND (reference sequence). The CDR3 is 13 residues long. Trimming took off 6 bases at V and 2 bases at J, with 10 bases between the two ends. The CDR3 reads CASSSQGNYGYTF. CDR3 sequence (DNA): TGTGCCAGTAGCTCACAGGGAAACTATGGCTACACCTTC.

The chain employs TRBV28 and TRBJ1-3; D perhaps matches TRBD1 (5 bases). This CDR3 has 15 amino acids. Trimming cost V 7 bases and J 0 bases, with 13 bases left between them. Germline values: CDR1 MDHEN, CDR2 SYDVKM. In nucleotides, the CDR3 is TGTGCCAGCAATCCCAGGGCTAGCTCTGGAAACACCATATATTTT. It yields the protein CASNPRASSGNTIYF.